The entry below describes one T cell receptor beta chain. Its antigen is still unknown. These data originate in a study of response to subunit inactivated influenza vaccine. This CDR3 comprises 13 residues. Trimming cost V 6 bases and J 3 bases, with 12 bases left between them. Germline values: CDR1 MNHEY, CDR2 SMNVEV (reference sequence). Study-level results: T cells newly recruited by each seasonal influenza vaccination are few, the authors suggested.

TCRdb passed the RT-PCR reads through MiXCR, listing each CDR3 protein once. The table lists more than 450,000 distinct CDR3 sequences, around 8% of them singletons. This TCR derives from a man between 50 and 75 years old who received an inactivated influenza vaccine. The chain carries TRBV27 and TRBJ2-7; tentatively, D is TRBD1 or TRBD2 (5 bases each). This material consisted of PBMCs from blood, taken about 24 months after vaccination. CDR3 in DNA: TGTGCCAGCAGGGGGGATTTTGGCTACGAGCAGTACTTC. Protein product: CASRGDFGYEQYF.